The rows below give T cell receptor beta chains drawn from one sample of a study of CD8 T cells in ankylosing spondylitis. TCRdb re-derived calls from the 5' RACE reads in MiXCR, one entry per CDR3 protein. Of approximately 500,000 distinct CDR3 sequences detected, more than 9.5% appear once; the ten largest clones hold almost 7%. The sequenced material came from blood, either unsorted or a sorted T cell fraction (not recorded which). These receptors all come from a male donor with ankylosing spondylitis. The CDR3 runs from the conserved cysteine through the conserved F or W. D genes are given only for firm matches. Expanded clones are given a class, and other clones once, few, many or no size at all.

J gene,D gene,V gene,clone size,CDR3 DNA,CDR3 protein
TRBJ2-1,TRBD2,TRBV29-1,NA,TGCAGCGTTGAAGCTGGGACTAGCGCGAGCTCCTACAATGAGCAGTTCTTC,CSVEAGTSASSYNEQFF
TRBJ1-6,NA,TRBV20-1,few,TGCAGTGCTAGTCGGGCAGAGAATTCACCCCTCCACTTT,CSASRAENSPLHF
TRBJ2-3,NA,TRBV12-5,NA,TGTGCTAGTGGTTCCTGGGACATTTTCACAGATACGCAGTATTTT,CASGSWDIFTDTQYF
TRBJ1-5,NA,TRBV24-1,many,TGTGCCACCAGTGGAACAGGGAATCAGCCCCAGCATTTT,CATSGTGNQPQHF
TRBJ2-3,NA,TRBV21-1,many,TGTGCCAGCAGCGAGCCGGGGGTGCATACGCAGTATTTT,CASSEPGVHTQYF
TRBJ2-7,NA,TRBV29-1,NA,TGCAGCGGCGGGGACTCCTCCTACGAGCAGTACTTC,CSGGDSSYEQYF
TRBJ1-1,NA,TRBV3-1,NA,TGTGCCAGCAGCCAAACAATACAGGTTACAAATACTGAAGCTTTCTTT,CASSQTIQVTNTEAFF
TRBJ1-2,NA,TRBV28,NA,TGTGCCAGCAGCCCACCGCCAGGGACCTATGGCTACACCTTC,CASSPPPGTYGYTF
TRBJ2-5,NA,TRBV7-2,few,TGTGCCAGCAGCCGCCCAGATATGGGAGAGACCCAGTACTTC,CASSRPDMGETQYF
TRBJ2-1,NA,TRBV11-2,few,TGTGCCAGCATTAACCGGGACTCCTACAATGAGCAGTTCTTC,CASINRDSYNEQFF
TRBJ2-2,TRBD1,TRBV6-2/TRBV6-3,NA,TGTGCCAGCAGTTCGACAGGGAAGGTCACCGGGGAGCTGTTTTTT,CASSSTGKVTGELFF
TRBJ2-3,TRBD2,TRBV24-1,NA,TGTGCCACCAGTGGGGTACTAGCGGAGGCGGAAGATACGCAGTATTTT,CATSGVLAEAEDTQYF
TRBJ2-1,NA,TRBV7-2,NA,TGTGCCAGCAGCTCCTTTAAAGGGGGAAAAGGCTATGAGCAGTTCTTC,CASSSFKGGKGYEQFF
TRBJ1-4,NA,TRBV10-2,few,TGCGCCAGCAGCGAGGGTGGTTCAGGCCATGAAAAACTGTTTTTT,CASSEGGSGHEKLFF
TRBJ2-3,NA,TRBV30,NA,TGTGCCTGGAGGGACCAGGACACAGATACGCAGTATTTT,CAWRDQDTDTQYF
TRBJ2-1,TRBD2,TRBV7-2,NA,TGTGCCAGCAGCTCTAGCGGGAGTTTTCCCGATAGGGCTTTCTTC,CASSSSGSFPDRAFF
TRBJ2-2,NA,TRBV10-3,NA,TGTGCCATCAGTGACTACACCGGGGAGCTGTTTTTT,CAISDYTGELFF
TRBJ2-2,NA,TRBV12-3/TRBV12-4,NA,TGTGCCAGCAGTTTACCTGACTGGCGTGGGACCGGGGAGCTGTTTTTT,CASSLPDWRGTGELFF
TRBJ2-5,NA,TRBV29-1,many,TGCAGCGTTGATCCGAGTAGGGGTGGAAAGGAGACCCAGTACTTC,CSVDPSRGGKETQYF
TRBJ1-6,NA,TRBV6-1,NA,TGTGCCAGCAGTGAATTTTCACCCCTCCACTTT,CASSEFSPLHF
TRBJ1-5,NA,TRBV7-9,NA,TGTGCCAGCAGCTTAGATCCGCTCTTGGGCGAGGATCAGCCCCAGCATTTT,CASSLDPLLGEDQPQHF
TRBJ2-1,NA,TRBV24-1,few,TGTGCCACCCAAGCGGGTTACTACAATGAGCAGTTCTTC,CATQAGYYNEQFF
TRBJ1-5,NA,TRBV20-1,NA,TGCAGTGCTAGATCGCCCCGACAGGCCGGTCAGCCCCAGCATTTT,CSARSPRQAGQPQHF
TRBJ2-7,TRBD2,TRBV3-1,few,TGTGCCAGCAGCCAGGATGGTGCGGGAGAGTCCGAGCAGTACTTC,CASSQDGAGESEQYF
TRBJ1-6,TRBD1,TRBV20-1,NA,TGCAGTGCTAGCGTTACCTGGGGACAGGGCCGTTCACCCCTCCACTTT,CSASVTWGQGRSPLHF
TRBJ1-2,TRBD1,TRBV29-1,once,TGCAGGGCTGGGACAGGTGGCTACACCTTC,CRAGTGGYTF
TRBJ2-1,NA,TRBV20-1,few,TGCAGTGCTACCCGGGACCCCTATAATGAGCAGTTCTTC,CSATRDPYNEQFF
TRBJ1-5,NA,TRBV20-1,NA,TGCAGTGCTAGAGCTGGGACATTTAGCAATCAGCCCCAGCATTTT,CSARAGTFSNQPQHF
TRBJ2-3,NA,TRBV10-1,few,TGCGCCAGCAGTGAGTTTCGATCCGCGGTCACAGATACGCAGTATTTT,CASSEFRSAVTDTQYF
TRBJ2-1,NA,TRBV2,few,TGTGCCAGCATCGAGGCGGGGTACAATGAGCAGTTCTTC,CASIEAGYNEQFF
TRBJ1-1,NA,TRBV11-2,NA,TGTGCCAGCAGCTTGCCAGGGAGCATGAACACTGAAGCTTTCTTT,CASSLPGSMNTEAFF
TRBJ2-1,TRBD2,TRBV19,few,TGTGCCAGTAGTACAAGACTAGCGGGAGGTGGTGAGCAGTTCTTC,CASSTRLAGGGEQFF
TRBJ2-1,NA,TRBV5-6,many,TGTGCCAGCAGCCATGGGGCTAGATCCTACAATGAGCAGTTCTTC,CASSHGARSYNEQFF
TRBJ1-1,NA,TRBV7-9,few,TGTGCCAGCAGCTTAGCGCATATCGTAGGTGAAGCTTTCTTT,CASSLAHIVGEAFF
TRBJ2-1,NA,TRBV7-2,NA,TGTGCCAGCAGCCCTATGGCGAGGTCCTACAATGAGCAGTTCTTC,CASSPMARSYNEQFF
TRBJ2-1,TRBD2,TRBV12-3/TRBV12-4,few,TGTGCCAGCAGTCCGGGACTAGCGACCAGTCCGTTCTTC,CASSPGLATSPFF
TRBJ2-7,NA,TRBV29-1,few,TGCAGCGTTGGACAGGCCTACGAGCAGTACTTC,CSVGQAYEQYF
TRBJ2-1,TRBD1,TRBV27,few,TGTGCCAGCAGCCAGGGGACAGGGTCCTACAATGAGCAGTTCTTC,CASSQGTGSYNEQFF
TRBJ1-5,NA,TRBV20-1,NA,TGCAGTGCTAGAGAATGGACGGGGAATCAGCCCCAGCATTTT,CSAREWTGNQPQHF
TRBJ1-1,NA,TRBV3-1,few,TGTGCCAGCAGCCGACAAGGGCCCAGCAGTGCAGCTTTCTTT,CASSRQGPSSAAFF
TRBJ1-5,NA,TRBV20-1,NA,TGCAGTGCAACCCCCACAGGCGATCAGCCCCAGCATTTT,CSATPTGDQPQHF
TRBJ2-1,TRBD2,TRBV2,few,TGTGCCAGCAGGCTAGCGGGAGGGGACTACAATGAGCAGTTCTTC,CASRLAGGDYNEQFF
TRBJ2-3,NA,TRBV5-1,many,TGCGCCAGCAGCCTACAGGGACGCGCCGATACGCAGTATTTT,CASSLQGRADTQYF
TRBJ2-2,NA,TRBV5-5,NA,TGTGCCAGCAGCTTGGGGCCGTCAAGGAACACCGGGGAGCTGTTTTTT,CASSLGPSRNTGELFF
TRBJ2-6,NA,TRBV12-3/TRBV12-4,many,TGTGCCAGCAGCCAGGACAGAGCCTCTGGGGCCAACGTCCTGACTTTC,CASSQDRASGANVLTF
TRBJ2-5,TRBD2,TRBV7-2,NA,TGTGCCAGCAGCCAAGGGTCTAGCGGGAAACAAGAGACCCAGTACTTC,CASSQGSSGKQETQYF
TRBJ2-3,TRBD2,TRBV14,few,TGTGCCAGCAGCCAAGAGGTCACGTTTGCGGGGGATATAGATACGCAGTATTTT,CASSQEVTFAGDIDTQYF
TRBJ2-1,NA,TRBV5-1,many,TGCGCCAGCAGCAATGTCCTCCGTTCGGGTAATGAGCAGTTCTTC,CASSNVLRSGNEQFF
TRBJ2-1,TRBD1,TRBV24-1,NA,TGTGCCACCAGTGATACCGGGACAGGTTCCTCCTACAATGAGCAGTTCTTC,CATSDTGTGSSYNEQFF
TRBJ2-3,TRBD2,TRBV20-1,few,TGCAGTGCAACCGGGACTAAGGGTCGCACAGATACGCAGTATTTT,CSATGTKGRTDTQYF
TRBJ1-5,NA,TRBV4-2,few,TGTGCCAGCACCAGGGACATCAATAGCAATCAGCCCCAGCATTTT,CASTRDINSNQPQHF
TRBJ2-2,NA,TRBV5-1,NA,TGCGCCAGCAGCTACTCCGGGACAACGAACACCGGGGAGCTGTTTTTT,CASSYSGTTNTGELFF
TRBJ1-1,NA,TRBV28,few,TGTGCCAGCCGGGGCCGGGGGACTCTGAACACTGAAGCTTTCTTT,CASRGRGTLNTEAFF
TRBJ2-4,TRBD1,TRBV3-1,few,TGTGCCAGCAGCCAAGATTGGGGGACAGTAGCCAAAAACATTCAGTACTTC,CASSQDWGTVAKNIQYF